These T cell receptor beta chains were read from a single sample in a study of blood T cell repertoires in COVID-19. Measured with immunoSEQ multiplex PCR; TCRdb has only the in-frame clones, and not every one. Altogether nearly 110,000 clones are present, approximately 88% being singletons, with the ten largest covering under 7%. Sequencing used peripheral blood. These TCRs come from a man aged 50 to 59 with active or convalescent COVID-19. Each CDR3 is given with its conserved first and last residue. The D gene is left open where the match is weak. Some rows mark clone size as missing; the rest say once, few, many or name a class of expanded clone.

d_call j_call v_call clone_size cdr3_nt cdr3_aa
TRBD2 TRBJ2-2 TRBV19 NA TGTGCCAGTAGCCTCACCCCCGGGACTAGCGGGAGGGGGGGCACCGGGGAGCTGTTTTTT CASSLTPGTSGRGGTGELFF
NA TRBJ1-3 TRBV27 NA TGTGCCAGCAGTTTAAGGGGCCGCGGAGACACCATATATTTT CASSLRGRGDTIYF
NA TRBJ2-5 TRBV6-6 NA TGTGCCAGCAGGCCACGGCGGGGAATACAAGAGACCCAGTACTTC CASRPRRGIQETQYF
TRBD1 TRBJ2-7 TRBV5-1 NA TGCGCCAGCAGCTTGGCCGGACAGGAATTCTACGAGCAGTACTTC CASSLAGQEFYEQYF
TRBD1 TRBJ1-1 TRBV6-6 few TGTGCCAGCAGGATACAGGGGGGGTTCACTGAAGCTTTCTTT CASRIQGGFTEAFF
NA TRBJ1-2 TRBV7-9 NA TGTGCCAGCAGCTCAGCCCTTGGGGCCTATGGCTACACCTTC CASSSALGAYGYTF
TRBD2 TRBJ2-7 TRBV6-5 NA TGTGCCAGCAGTTACTCGTTGCGGGAGGTCACCTACGAGCAGTACTTC CASSYSLREVTYEQYF
TRBD2 TRBJ2-7 TRBV20-1 NA TGCAGTGCTAGTCGTCAGACTAGCGGGAGATCCTACGAGCAGTACTTC CSASRQTSGRSYEQYF
NA TRBJ2-3 TRBV5-8 NA TGTGCCAGCAGCTTGTCGGGGATAGATACGCAGTATTTT CASSLSGIDTQYF
TRBD1 TRBJ2-7 TRBV11-2 NA TGTGCCAGCAGCCCGATAGGAAGGACAGGCCCCACCTACGAGCAGTACTTC CASSPIGRTGPTYEQYF
NA TRBJ2-1 TRBV7-2 NA TGTGCCAGCAGCTTAGCAGGGGCGCTGTACAATGAGCAGTTCTTC CASSLAGALYNEQFF
NA TRBJ2-1 TRBV9 NA TGTGCCAGCAGCGGTACCGGGGTCAAAGGCCACAATGAGCAGTTCTTC CASSGTGVKGHNEQFF
NA TRBJ2-7 TRBV3-1/TRBV3-2 NA TGTGCCAGCAGCCAAGATAGGAGGTTATTGCAGTACTTC CASSQDRRLLQYF
TRBD2 TRBJ2-1 TRBV5-8 NA TGTGCCAGCAGTTATGGACTAGCGGGAGCCGGCTCCTACAATGAGCAGTTCTTC CASSYGLAGAGSYNEQFF
NA TRBJ2-7 TRBV3-1/TRBV3-2 NA TGTGCCAGCAGCCAAGGTATGAGTTACGAGCAGTACTTC CASSQGMSYEQYF
TRBD1 TRBJ2-3 TRBV7-9 NA TGTGCCAGCAGCGAAACGGGACAGGGTGTCAAAGATACGCAGTATTTT CASSETGQGVKDTQYF
NA TRBJ2-1 TRBV28 NA TGTGCCAGCAGTACTCTTATGGGCCGATACTACAATGAGCAGTTCTTC CASSTLMGRYYNEQFF
NA TRBJ1-4 TRBV28 once TGTGCCAGCAGTTTAGGGGGGGCAGGGGTTAGTGAAAAACTGTTTTTT CASSLGGAGVSEKLFF
NA TRBJ1-3 TRBV28 once TGTGCCAGCAGTTTCACCGGGGGGCCCATATATTTT CASSFTGGPIYF
TRBD1 TRBJ2-5 TRBV11-3 NA TGTGCCAGCAGCACGAGACAGGGTGGACAAGAGACCCAGTACTTC CASSTRQGGQETQYF
TRBD1 TRBJ2-3 TRBV7-9 NA TGTGCCAGCAGCCGAGGGGACAGGGGGCGCTTGGATTTT CASSRGDRGRLDF
TRBD2 TRBJ2-1 TRBV3-1/TRBV3-2 NA TGTGCCAGCAGCCAAGGGACTAGCGGGAGTCGCAATGAGCAGTTCTTC CASSQGTSGSRNEQFF
TRBD2 TRBJ2-7 TRBV5-1 NA TGCGCCAGCAGCTCCTTAGCGGGGAGCTCCTACGAGCAGTACTTC CASSSLAGSSYEQYF